Shown below are 22 T cell receptor beta chains from a single sample sequenced in a study of glioma-infiltrating T cells after dendritic cell vaccination. Time point noted: after dendritic cell vaccination, including at tumor progression/relapse. TCRdb keeps only in-frame clones here, not all; method: immunoSEQ multiplex PCR. Altogether roughly 85,000 clones are present, 75% to 90% being singletons, with the ten largest covering 8.5%. The specimen comprised blood, sampled after dendritic cell vaccination. The receptor source for this set is a human donor with glioblastoma.

There are a few counts of this clone. The rearrangement links TRBV7-9 to TRBJ2-3; 9 bases align to TRBD2. The CDR3 is made up of 16 amino acids. Germline CDR1 and CDR2: SEHNR and FQNEAQ (reference sequence). The V segment lost 1 base and the J segment 5 bases; nucleotides outside the gene matches: 7. CDR3 DNA sequence: TGTGCCAGCAGCTTAGTCAGCGGGGGGATGAAAGATACGCAGTATTTT. It is translated as CASSLVSGGMKDTQYF. The full variable domain, rest sourced from reference TRBV7-9 and TRBJ2-3, is DTGVSQNPRHKITKRGQNVTFRCDPISEHNRLYWYRQTLGQGPEFLTYFQNEAQLEKSRLLSDRFSAERPKGSFSTLEIQRTEQGDSAMYLCASSLVSGGMKDTQYFGPGTRLTVL.

The rearrangement links TRBV5-1 to TRBJ2-5, with 10 bases aligning to TRBD1. With the DNA end fitting TRBJ2-7 better, the J assignment may be wrong. In germline, CDR1 is SGHRS, CDR2 YFSETQ. The CDR3 extends over 15 amino acids. The CDR3 sequence: CASSWGTGARYEQYF. CDR3 DNA sequence: TGCGCCAGCAGCTGGGGGACAGGGGCCCGCTACGAGCAGTACTTC.

This clone has only one observation. The genes are TRBV4-2 and TRBJ2-1; 7 bases are shared with TRBD2. The CDR3 totals 15 residues. The trim removed 1 base at V and 2 bases at J, leaving 2 bases unmatched. The germline gives CDR1 LGHNA, CDR2 YNFKEQ. As DNA, the CDR3 is TGTGCCAGCAGCCAAGTGCTAGCGGCCTACAATGAGCAGTTCTTC. Translating gives CASSQVLAAYNEQFF.

A single count supports this clone. CDR3 sequence reads: CASSQEDRGLEKLFF. CDR3 in DNA: TGCGCCAGCAGCCAAGAGGACAGGGGGCTTGAAAAACTGTTTTTT. V gene TRBV4-1 combines with J gene TRBJ1-4, with TRBD1 matching over 11 bases. CDR1 is MGHRA and CDR2 is YSYEKL in the germline V gene. The CDR3 has 15 amino acids. V shed 0 bases, J shed 7 bases, and the junction held 1 base outside the gene matches.

The chain combines TRBV5-1 with TRBJ2-2; the match to TRBD1 covers 10 bases. Germline lookup yields CDR1 SGHRS and CDR2 YFSETQ. V shed 4 bases, J shed 4 bases, and the junction held 4 bases outside the gene matches. The CDR3 runs 15 residues. The DNA of the CDR3 is TGCGCCAGCAGCCCACGGACAGGGGGCACCGGGGAGCTGTTTTTT. Translation: CASSPRTGGTGELFF.

This sequence joins TRBV19 and TRBJ2-1, with 8 bases lining up with TRBD1. V gave up 4 bases and J gave up 6 bases; unmatched junction bases: 8. Germline lookup yields CDR1 LNHDA and CDR2 SQIVND (reference sequence). The CDR3 loop spans 15 amino acids. This CDR3 is CASSTRTGSLNEQFF. DNA of the CDR3: TGTGCCAGTAGTACTCGGACAGGGTCGCTCAATGAGCAGTTCTTC.

The chain carries TRBV4-1 and TRBJ2-1, with TRBD2 matching over 11 bases. The CDR3 sequence is 13 residues long. The V gene end was trimmed by 5 bases and the J gene end by 6 bases; junction bases not matched to a gene: 0. Germline V gene data show CDR1 as MGHRA and CDR2 as YSYEKL. In DNA form, the CDR3 reads TGCGCCAGCAGCGGACTAGCGGGCAATGAGCAGTTCTTC. Its protein product is CASSGLAGNEQFF.

This chain uses TRBV7-3 with TRBJ2-3; tentative D call: TRBD1 (6 bases). Germline values: CDR1 SGHTA, CDR2 FQGTGA. V lost 4 bases and J lost 4, with 18 bases in between. This CDR3 is 16 amino acids long. The CDR3 sequence: CASSSGTGTKADTQYF. The DNA of the CDR3 is TGTGCCAGCAGCTCAGGCACCGGGACAAAGGCAGATACGCAGTATTTT.

The rearrangement uses TRBV28 and TRBJ1-4, with 8 nucleotides matching TRBD1. The CDR3 is made up of 17 amino acids. V trimming: 4 bases; J trimming: 4 bases; junction bases outside the gene matches: 11. Germline CDR1 is MDHEN and CDR2 is SYDVKM. Here the CDR3 DNA reads TGTGCCAGCAGTTCTTCCAGGGGGCAGGTGGTTAATGAAAAACTGTTTTTT. It translates to CASSSSRGQVVNEKLFF. The full variable domain, rest sourced from reference TRBV28 and TRBJ1-4, is DVKVTQSSRYLVKRTGEKVFLECVQDMDHENMFWYRQDPGLGLRLIYFSYDVKMKEKGDIPEGYSVSREKKERFSLILESASTNQTSMYLCASSSSRGQVVNEKLFFGSGTQLSVL.

This clone was found once. The J gene is TRBJ2-7, the V gene TRBV7-9; 9 bases fit TRBD1. The trim removed 5 bases at V and 3 bases at J, leaving 8 bases unmatched. Germline loops: CDR1 SEHNR, CDR2 FQNEAQ (reference sequence). This CDR3 spans 15 amino acids. Written as DNA, the CDR3 is TGTGCCAGCAGCACCTACGGGACAGGGCGCTACGAGCAGTACTTC. Protein sequence: CASSTYGTGRYEQYF. Full variable domain (outside the CDR3, taken from reference TRBV7-9 and TRBJ2-7): DTGVSQNPRHKITKRGQNVTFRCDPISEHNRLYWYRQTLGQGPEFLTYFQNEAQLEKSRLLSDRFSAERPKGSFSTLEIQRTEQGDSAMYLCASSTYGTGRYEQYFGPGTRLTVT.

The CDR3 spells CASSLFFRGTGEPYEQYF. The CDR3, as DNA: TGTGCCAGCAGCTTATTTTTTCGGGGGACAGGGGAGCCCTACGAGCAGTACTTC. The chain has TRBV13 and TRBJ2-7, with 10 bases matching TRBD1. The CDR3 covers 18 residues. The V gene end was trimmed by 2 bases and the J gene end by 2 bases; junction bases not matched to a gene: 12. Germline-derived CDR1 and CDR2 are PRHDT and FYEKMQ (reference sequence).

The genes are TRBV2 and TRBJ2-7; no clear D. This CDR3 contains 12 residues. V was shortened by 2 bases and J by 4 bases, with 6 bases between the two germline ends. Germline V gene lookup returns CDR1 SNHLY and CDR2 FYNNEI. The CDR3 spells CASSEQVYEQYF. Here the CDR3 DNA reads TGTGCCAGCAGTGAACAGGTATACGAGCAGTACTTC.

This chain joins TRBV5-1 and TRBJ2-3; 9 bases line up with TRBD2. The ends lost 1 base at V and 5 bases at J; junction bases unmatched: 11. The CDR3 consists of 17 residues. The germline CDR1 and CDR2 sequences are SGHRS and YFSETQ. The CDR3, as DNA: TGCGCCAGCAGCTTGAATCAGGCGGGGGGGCATGGAGATACGCAGTATTTT. This codes for CASSLNQAGGHGDTQYF. The full variable domain, its missing parts supplied by reference TRBV5-1 and TRBJ2-3, is KAGVTQTPRYLIKTRGQQVTLSCSPISGHRSVSWYQQTPGQGLQFLFEYFSETQRNKGNFPGRFSGRQFSNSRSEMNVSTLELGDSALYLCASSLNQAGGHGDTQYFGPGTRLTVL.

As concerns this clone: The sample contains more than one DNA sequence encoding this CDR3. CDR3 DNA: TGTGCCAGCAGGCGCAACACCGGGGAGCTGTTTTTT. This gives the protein CASRRNTGELFF. The chain couples TRBV27 to TRBJ2-2; D gene unclear. Per the germline V gene, CDR1 is MNHEY and CDR2 is SMNVEV (reference sequence). Deletions cut 6 bases from V and 2 bases from J, with 4 bases between. The CDR3 totals 12 residues.

This sequence joins TRBV27 and TRBJ2-5; D uncertain. Per the germline V gene, CDR1 is MNHEY and CDR2 is SMNVEV (reference sequence). CDR3 length: 13 residues. V was pared by 1 base and J by 9 bases, with 12 bases between. The CDR3 bases are TGTGCCAGCAGTTTATTTGCGTCTCAGGCCCAGTACTTC. Encoded protein: CASSLFASQAQYF.

This clone was seen only once. The genes are TRBV7-8 and TRBJ2-7, with 8 bases lining up with TRBD2. The germline gives CDR1 SGHVS, CDR2 FQNEAQ. This CDR3 comprises 17 residues. V lost 5 bases, J lost 3 bases, and 15 bases stayed unmatched. The CDR3 is CASSPTTKTSVSYEQYF. CDR3 nucleotide sequence: TGTGCCAGCAGCCCCACGACCAAGACTAGCGTGAGCTACGAGCAGTACTTC.

The chain carries TRBV9 and TRBJ1-1; no firm D call. The CDR3 extends over 14 amino acids. V was cut by 4 bases and J by 0 bases, with 10 bases left in between. CDR1 is SGDLS and CDR2 is YYNGEE in the germline V gene. CDR3 region: CASSPRLLNTEAFF. CDR3 nucleotides: TGTGCCAGCAGCCCGCGCCTGTTGAACACTGAAGCTTTCTTT.

A single count supports this clone. This sequence joins TRBV5-1 and TRBJ2-1, with 7 bases identical to TRBD2. CDR3 length: 16 residues. Unmatched junction bases numbered 14, after V lost 6 bases and J lost 5 bases. CDR1 is SGHRS and CDR2 is YFSETQ in the germline V gene. CDR3 amino acids: CASKRERKGGNNEQFF. Written as DNA, the CDR3 is TGCGCCAGCAAGAGGGAACGAAAGGGAGGGAACAATGAGCAGTTCTTC.

The chain recombines TRBV7-8 with TRBJ2-5; 7 bases agree with TRBD2. The V segment lost 2 bases and the J segment 4 bases; nucleotides outside the gene matches: 10. Germline CDR1 SGHVS, CDR2 FQNEAQ. This CDR3 has 16 residues. The CDR3 DNA reads TGTGCCAGCAGCTTACCAGCGGGGAAATTTGGAGAGACCCAGTACTTC. Protein sequence: CASSLPAGKFGETQYF.

V is TRBV7-8 and J is TRBJ1-1; possible D gene TRBD1, 6 bases. The germline V gene has CDR1 SGHVS and CDR2 FQNEAQ. CDR3 length equals 17 residues. V shed 1 base and J shed 3 bases, with 18 bases lying between them. The CDR3 DNA is TGTGCCAGCAGCTTAGTCGTCGGGGGGCGCAGGGACACTGAAGCTTTCTTT. The encoded protein is CASSLVVGGRRDTEAFF.

V usage is TRBV9 and J usage is TRBJ2-7; weak D call: TRBD1 (6 bases). In germline, CDR1 is SGDLS, CDR2 YYNGEE. Trimming removed 5 bases from V and 0 bases from J, with 15 bases in between. The CDR3 is 15 residues long. The CDR3 spells CASSASGTNSYEQYF. CDR3 nucleotide sequence: TGTGCCAGCAGTGCTTCCGGGACAAACTCCTACGAGCAGTACTTC.

The chain has TRBV5-1 and TRBJ1-2; D is possibly TRBD1 (5 bases). The CDR3 is made up of 16 amino acids. Trimming left V 1 base short and J 1 base short, with 14 bases between. Germline loops: CDR1 SGHRS, CDR2 YFSETQ. The CDR3 is CASSLSGKKSNYGYTF. For the CDR3, the DNA is TGCGCCAGCAGCTTGTCAGGGAAGAAGAGTAACTATGGCTACACCTTC.